This is a list of T cell receptor beta chains from one sample in a study of control samples from healthy donors and cancer patients. Sequencing used immunoSEQ multiplex PCR; TCRdb keeps in-frame clones, though not all of them. The data hold over 200,000 clones, with over 70% observed a single time. The specimen sequenced was PBMCs. These receptors all come from a woman in her sixties or seventies with lung cancer. Both conserved end residues are part of each CDR3. Fields, in order: D gene, V gene, J gene, clone size, CDR3 DNA, CDR3 protein. D genes are given only for firm matches. Only some rows state a clone size, as once, few, many or a class for expanded clones.

d_call: TRBD1
v_call: TRBV29-1
j_call: TRBJ1-1
clone_size: .
cdr3_nt: TGCAGCGCGCACGGACAGGTGAACACTGAAGCTTTCTTT
cdr3_aa: CSAHGQVNTEAFF

d_call: TRBD1
v_call: TRBV5-1
j_call: TRBJ1-1
clone_size: .
cdr3_nt: TGCGCCAGCAGCTGGGACAGAGTTCTCATGAACACTGAAGCTTTCTTT
cdr3_aa: CASSWDRVLMNTEAFF

d_call: .
v_call: TRBV4-1
j_call: TRBJ1-2
clone_size: once
cdr3_nt: TGCGCCAGCAGCCAAGATACTGCGCTCTATGGCTACACCTTC
cdr3_aa: CASSQDTALYGYTF

d_call: .
v_call: TRBV18
j_call: TRBJ1-1
clone_size: .
cdr3_nt: TGTGCCAGCTCCATCGGGGGGACCACTGAAGCTTTCTTT
cdr3_aa: CASSIGGTTEAFF

d_call: TRBD2
v_call: TRBV29-1
j_call: TRBJ2-5
clone_size: .
cdr3_nt: TGCAGCGCCTTACTAGCGGGGGGCCAAGAGACCCAGTACTTC
cdr3_aa: CSALLAGGQETQYF

d_call: TRBD1
v_call: TRBV6-5
j_call: TRBJ1-2
clone_size: .
cdr3_nt: TGTGCCAGCAGTTTAGGCAGGGGGTCTTACACCTTC
cdr3_aa: CASSLGRGSYTF

d_call: .
v_call: TRBV6-1
j_call: TRBJ1-2
clone_size: .
cdr3_nt: TGTGCCAGCAGTGAACGGACAGAAGTCTATGGCTACACCTTC
cdr3_aa: CASSERTEVYGYTF

d_call: .
v_call: TRBV19
j_call: TRBJ1-1
clone_size: .
cdr3_nt: TGTGCCAGTAGGCGGACAGTTTGGAACACTGAAGCTTTCTTT
cdr3_aa: CASRRTVWNTEAFF

d_call: TRBD1
v_call: TRBV11-3
j_call: TRBJ2-5
clone_size: .
cdr3_nt: TGTGCCAGCAGCTCAGGGACAGCGCGAGAGACCCAGTACTTC
cdr3_aa: CASSSGTARETQYF

d_call: .
v_call: TRBV2
j_call: TRBJ1-5
clone_size: .
cdr3_nt: TGTGCCAGCAGTTGGACAGCTTATAGCAATCAGCCCCAGCATTTT
cdr3_aa: CASSWTAYSNQPQHF